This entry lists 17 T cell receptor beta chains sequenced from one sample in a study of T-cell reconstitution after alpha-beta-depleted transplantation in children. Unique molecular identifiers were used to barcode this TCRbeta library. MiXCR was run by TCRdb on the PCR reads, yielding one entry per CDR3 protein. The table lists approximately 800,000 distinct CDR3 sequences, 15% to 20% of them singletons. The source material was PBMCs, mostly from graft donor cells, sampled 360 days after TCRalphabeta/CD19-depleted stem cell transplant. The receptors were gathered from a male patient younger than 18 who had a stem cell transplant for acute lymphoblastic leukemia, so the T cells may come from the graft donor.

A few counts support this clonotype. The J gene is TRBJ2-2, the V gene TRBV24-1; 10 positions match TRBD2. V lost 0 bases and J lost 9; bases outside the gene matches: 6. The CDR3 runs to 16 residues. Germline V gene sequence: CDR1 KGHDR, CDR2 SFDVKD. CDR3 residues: CATSDLVSSGSWELFF. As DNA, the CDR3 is TGTGCCACCAGTGATTTGGTGTCTAGCGGGAGTTGGGAGCTGTTTTTT.

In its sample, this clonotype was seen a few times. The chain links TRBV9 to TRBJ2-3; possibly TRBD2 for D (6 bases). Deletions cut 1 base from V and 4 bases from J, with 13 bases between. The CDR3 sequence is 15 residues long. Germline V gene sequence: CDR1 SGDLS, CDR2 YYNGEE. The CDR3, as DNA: TGTGCCAGCAGCGTAATTGGAGGGGAGGCAGATACGCAGTATTTT. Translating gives CASSVIGGEADTQYF. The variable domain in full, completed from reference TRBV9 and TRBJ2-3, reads DSGVTQTPKHLITATGQRVTLRCSPRSGDLSVYWYQQSLDQGLQFLIQYYNGEERAKGNILERFSAQQFPDLHSELNLSSLELGDSALYFCASSVIGGEADTQYFGPGTRLTVL.

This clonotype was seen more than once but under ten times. CDR3 in DNA: TGTGCCAGCAGCCAAGCGGCTCGTACGTACTTC. Residues: CASSQAARTYF. The rearrangement uses TRBV3-1 and TRBJ2-7; D gene uncertain. Trimming pared 1 base from V and 12 bases from J, leaving 10 bases between. This CDR3 is 11 amino acids long. Germline CDR1 reads LGHDT; CDR2 reads YNNKEL (reference sequence).

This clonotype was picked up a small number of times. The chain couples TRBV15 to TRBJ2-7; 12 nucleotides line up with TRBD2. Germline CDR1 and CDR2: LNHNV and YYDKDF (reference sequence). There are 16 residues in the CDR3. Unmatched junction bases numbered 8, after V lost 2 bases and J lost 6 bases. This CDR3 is CATSRPGLAGKGEQYF. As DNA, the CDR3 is TGTGCCACCAGCAGACCCGGACTAGCGGGAAAAGGCGAGCAGTACTTC.

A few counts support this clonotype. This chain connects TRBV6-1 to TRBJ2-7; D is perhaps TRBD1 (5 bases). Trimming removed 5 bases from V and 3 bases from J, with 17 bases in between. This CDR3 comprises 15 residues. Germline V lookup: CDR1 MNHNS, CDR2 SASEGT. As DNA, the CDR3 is TGTGCCAGCAGTCCCCTTCCCAGGGTCAGCTACGAGCAGTACTTC. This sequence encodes CASSPLPRVSYEQYF.

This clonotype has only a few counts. The CDR3 is CAWRSVGELFF. CDR3 DNA: TGTGCCTGGAGGAGTGTAGGGGAGCTGTTTTTT. The chain joins TRBV30 to TRBJ2-2, with unresolved D. The germline gives CDR1 GTSNPN, CDR2 SVGIG (reference sequence). V shed 3 bases and J shed 8 bases, with 7 bases lying between them. The CDR3 contains 11 residues.

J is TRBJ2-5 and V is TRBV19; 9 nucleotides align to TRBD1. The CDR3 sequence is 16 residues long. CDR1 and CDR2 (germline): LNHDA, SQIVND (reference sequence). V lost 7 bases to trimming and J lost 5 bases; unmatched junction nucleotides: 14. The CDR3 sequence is CASTIHWTGEIETQYF. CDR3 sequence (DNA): TGTGCCAGTACCATACACTGGACAGGGGAGATCGAGACCCAGTACTTC.

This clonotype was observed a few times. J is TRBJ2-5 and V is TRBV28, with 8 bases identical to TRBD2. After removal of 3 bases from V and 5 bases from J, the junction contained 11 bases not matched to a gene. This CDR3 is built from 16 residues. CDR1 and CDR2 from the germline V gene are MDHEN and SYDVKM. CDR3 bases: TGTGCCAGCAGTTTTCTGTCCGGGAGGGAGGGGGAGACCCAGTACTTC. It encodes CASSFLSGREGETQYF.

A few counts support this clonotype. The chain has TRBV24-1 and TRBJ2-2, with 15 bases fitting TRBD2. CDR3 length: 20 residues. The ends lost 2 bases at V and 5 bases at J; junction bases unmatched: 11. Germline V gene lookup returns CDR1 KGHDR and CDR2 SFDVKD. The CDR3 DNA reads TGTGCCACCAGTGATTCCCGGACTAGCGGGAGGGCCATACGGACCGGGGAGCTGTTTTTT. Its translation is CATSDSRTSGRAIRTGELFF.

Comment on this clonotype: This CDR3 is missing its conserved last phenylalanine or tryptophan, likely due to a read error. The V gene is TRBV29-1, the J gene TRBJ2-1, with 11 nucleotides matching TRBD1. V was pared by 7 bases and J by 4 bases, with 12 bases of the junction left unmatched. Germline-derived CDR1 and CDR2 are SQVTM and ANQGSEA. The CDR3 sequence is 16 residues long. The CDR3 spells CSGGGTGGSFYNEQFV. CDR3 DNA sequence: TGCAGCGGCGGAGGGACAGGGGGTAGTTTTTACAATGAGCAGTTCGTC.

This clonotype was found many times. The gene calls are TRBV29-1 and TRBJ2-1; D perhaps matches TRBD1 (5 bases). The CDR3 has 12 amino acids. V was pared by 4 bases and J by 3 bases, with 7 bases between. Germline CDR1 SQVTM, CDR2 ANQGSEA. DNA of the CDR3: TGCAGCGTTGGGACACTCTACAATGAGCAGTTCTTC. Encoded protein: CSVGTLYNEQFF.

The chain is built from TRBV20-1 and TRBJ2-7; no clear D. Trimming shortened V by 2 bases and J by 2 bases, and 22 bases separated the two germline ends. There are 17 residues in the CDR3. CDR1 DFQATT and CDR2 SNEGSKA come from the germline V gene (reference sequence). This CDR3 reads CSARSTVYAEGTYEQYF. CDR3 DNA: TGCAGTGCTAGATCCACCGTCTACGCGGAAGGAACCTACGAGCAGTACTTC.

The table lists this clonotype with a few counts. CDR3 loop: CASSQVAGASSGANVLTF. CDR3 coding DNA: TGTGCCAGCAGCCAAGTGGCGGGGGCAAGCTCTGGGGCCAACGTCCTGACTTTC. This chain joins TRBV14 and TRBJ2-6, with D perhaps TRBD2 (7 bases). Germline loops: CDR1 SGHDN, CDR2 FVKESK. V lost 1 base and J lost 0, with 13 bases in between. The CDR3 is 18 amino acids.

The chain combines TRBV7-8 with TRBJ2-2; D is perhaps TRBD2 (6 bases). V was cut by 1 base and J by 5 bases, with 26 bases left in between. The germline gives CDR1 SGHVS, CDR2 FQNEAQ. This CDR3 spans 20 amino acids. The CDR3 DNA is TGTGCCAGCAGCTTAGTTGGGGATACCACAGGAGGGCATAGGACCGGGGAGCTGTTTTTT. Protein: CASSLVGDTTGGHRTGELFF.

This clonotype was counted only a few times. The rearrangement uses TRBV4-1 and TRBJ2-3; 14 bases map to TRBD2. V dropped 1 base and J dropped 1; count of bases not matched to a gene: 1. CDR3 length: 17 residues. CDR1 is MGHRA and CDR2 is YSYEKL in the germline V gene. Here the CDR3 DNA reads TGCGCCAGCAGCCAAGGGGGACTAGCGGGAGGCACAGATACGCAGTATTTT. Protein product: CASSQGGLAGGTDTQYF.

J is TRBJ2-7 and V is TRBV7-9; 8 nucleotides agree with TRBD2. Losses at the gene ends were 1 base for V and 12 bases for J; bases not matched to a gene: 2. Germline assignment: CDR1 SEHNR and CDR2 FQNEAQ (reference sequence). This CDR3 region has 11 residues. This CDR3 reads CASSLGGRLYF. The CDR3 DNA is TGTGCCAGCAGCTTAGGCGGGAGGTTGTACTTC.

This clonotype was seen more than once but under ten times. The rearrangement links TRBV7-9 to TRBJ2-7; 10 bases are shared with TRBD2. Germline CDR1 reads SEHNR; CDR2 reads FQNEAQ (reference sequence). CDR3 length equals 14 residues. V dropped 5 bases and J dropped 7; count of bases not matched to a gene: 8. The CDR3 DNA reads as TGTGCCAGCAGCCAGGGGGGACTAGCGTGGGAGCAGTACTTC. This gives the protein CASSQGGLAWEQYF.